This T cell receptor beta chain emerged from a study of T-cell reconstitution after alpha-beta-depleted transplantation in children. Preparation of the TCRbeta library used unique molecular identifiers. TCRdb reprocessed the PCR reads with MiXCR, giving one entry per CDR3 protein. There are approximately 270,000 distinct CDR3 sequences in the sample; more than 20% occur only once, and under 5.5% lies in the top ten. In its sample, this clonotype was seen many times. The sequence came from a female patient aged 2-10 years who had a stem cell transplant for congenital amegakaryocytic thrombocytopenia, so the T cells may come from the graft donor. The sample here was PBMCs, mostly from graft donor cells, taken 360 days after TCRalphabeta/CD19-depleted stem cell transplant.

The DNA for the CDR3 is TGTGCCACCAGCAGAGGACACAGGGGCTACGAGCAGTACTTC. It is translated as CATSRGHRGYEQYF. This chain joins TRBV15 and TRBJ2-7; 7 nucleotides agree with TRBD1. J was trimmed by 3 bases and V by 1 base; bases with no gene match: 3. Looked up from germline, CDR1 is LNHNV and CDR2 is YYDKDF (reference sequence). The CDR3 totals 14 residues. Full variable domain (rest looked up from reference TRBV15 and TRBJ2-7): DAMVIQNPRYQVTQFGKPVTLSCSQTLNHNVMYWYQQKSSQAPKLLFHYYDKDFNNEADTPDNFQSRRPNTSFCFLDIRSPGLGDTAMYLCATSRGHRGYEQYFGPGTRLTVT.